A single sample is the source of the 28 T cell receptor beta chains below, sequenced in a study of naive and memory T cell subsets. Two oligonucleotides, mixed equimolar, formed the beta constant-region primer covering TRBC1 and TRBC2. TCRdb re-analysed the UMI-ligation and nested PCR reads in MiXCR, keeping a single row per CDR3 protein. The profile covers roughly 140,000 distinct CDR3 sequences, with around 15% appearing a single time and approximately 0.13% taken by the ten largest. Input material: naive CD4+ T cells from blood. All receptors derive from a human donor in good health.

In DNA form, the CDR3 reads TGTGCCAGCAGCTTGCCGACTCCGGAGACCCAGTACTTC. Protein sequence: CASSLPTPETQYF. This chain connects TRBV5-4 to TRBJ2-5; no clear D. CDR3 size: 13 residues. Germline-derived CDR1 and CDR2 are SGHNT and YYREEE (reference sequence). V shed 1 base and J shed 5 bases, with 9 bases lying between them.

The V gene is TRBV12-3 or TRBV12-4, the J gene TRBJ1-5; D gene ambiguous. CDR3 length: 13 residues. Trimming shortened V by 2 bases and J by 7 bases, and 9 bases separated the two germline ends. The CDR3 is CASSLREGQPQHF. CDR3 bases: TGTGCCAGCAGTTTAAGGGAAGGGCAGCCCCAGCATTTT.

The chain links TRBV4-2 to TRBJ1-1; TRBD1 might be the D (6 bases). Germline CDR1 LGHNA, CDR2 YNFKEQ. The CDR3 runs to 14 residues. V was clipped by 5 bases and J by 2 bases, with 12 bases between them. CDR3 in amino acids: CASSFGQTNTEAFF. The DNA of the CDR3 is TGTGCCAGCAGCTTTGGACAGACTAACACTGAAGCTTTCTTT.

This clonotype was picked up a small number of times. The rearrangement joins TRBV27 to TRBJ2-5; D may be TRBD1 (6 bases). V shed 5 bases and J shed 3 bases, with 16 bases lying between them. In germline, CDR1 is MNHEY, CDR2 SMNVEV (reference sequence). The CDR3 is 15 amino acids. The CDR3, as DNA: TGTGCCAGCAGTCCGGGACACGGGGTTAAAGAGACCCAGTACTTC. Amino acid sequence: CASSPGHGVKETQYF.

The chain uses TRBV12-3 or TRBV12-4 and TRBJ2-7; 13 bases are a match to TRBD2. This CDR3 is built from 15 residues. V was clipped by 6 bases and J by 3 bases; unmatched bases: 5. DNA for the CDR3: TGTGCCAGCAGCCCGGGACTAGCGGGAATCTACGAGCAGTACTTC. It encodes CASSPGLAGIYEQYF.

This clonotype was observed a handful of times. The CDR3 here is CASSLEGRAGETQYF. CDR3 nucleotides: TGCGCCAGCAGCTTGGAAGGCAGGGCCGGAGAGACCCAGTACTTC. The rearrangement links TRBV5-1 to TRBJ2-5; maybe TRBD1 (5 bases). Trimming shortened V by 0 bases and J by 4 bases, and 13 bases separated the two germline ends. This CDR3 is built from 15 residues. Looked up from germline, CDR1 is SGHRS and CDR2 is YFSETQ.

There are a few counts of this clonotype. The chain joins TRBV3-1 to TRBJ2-7, with D unresolved. The CDR3 spans 16 residues. The ends were cut back, 1 base at V and 0 bases at J, with 13 bases in the middle. Germline CDR1 and CDR2: LGHDT and YNNKEL (reference sequence). This CDR3 is CASSQALRTSSYEQYF. The CDR3 coding sequence is TGTGCCAGCAGCCAAGCACTTCGGACGTCCTCCTACGAGCAGTACTTC.

The DNA of the CDR3 is TGCAGTGCTAGAGATGGGATCAACTGGGTAGATCCCTACGAGCAGTACTTC. Translating it yields CSARDGINWVDPYEQYF. This chain uses TRBV20-1 with TRBJ2-7; D call uncertain. With 0 bases removed from V and 2 bases from J, the gap between germline ends came to 20 bases. The CDR3 consists of 17 residues. Per germline, CDR1 DFQATT and CDR2 SNEGSKA (reference sequence).

J is TRBJ1-2 and V is TRBV20-1; 9 bases fit TRBD1. Trimming took 0 bases from V and 2 from J; bases not matched to a gene: 10. The germline V gene has CDR1 DFQATT and CDR2 SNEGSKA (reference sequence). The CDR3 loop spans 17 amino acids. The CDR3, as DNA: TGCAGTGCTAGAGATCGTGGGACAGGGTCGCGGAACTATGGCTACACCTTC. This gives the protein CSARDRGTGSRNYGYTF.

A few counts support this clonotype. For the CDR3, the DNA is TGCGCCAGCAGCCAGGCCAGGAACACTGAAGCTTTCTTT. Translation: CASSQARNTEAFF. This chain joins TRBV4-1 and TRBJ1-1; unclear D gene. Germline CDR1 is MGHRA and CDR2 is YSYEKL. The germline V and J ends were trimmed by 3 bases and 1 base, with 6 bases remaining between them. The CDR3 has 13 amino acids.

The gene calls are TRBV14 and TRBJ1-6; D is possibly TRBD1 (5 bases). The CDR3 length is 15 residues. The ends were cut back, 1 base at V and 8 bases at J, with 12 bases in the middle. Per germline, CDR1 SGHDN and CDR2 FVKESK. The CDR3 region is CASSQVSGGHSPLHF. The CDR3 region has the DNA TGTGCCAGCAGCCAAGTCTCCGGGGGACATTCACCCCTCCACTTT.

CDR3 nucleotide sequence: TGTGCCAGCAGCAAATCGCCACCCGGGACTAGCGTCTTTGTCGAGCAGTTCTTC. Amino acid sequence: CASSKSPPGTSVFVEQFF. The chain employs TRBV21-1 and TRBJ2-1; the table's D gene call, TRBD2, was not cross checked with the DNA. TRBV21-1 is a listed pseudogene. CDR3 length equals 18 residues.

The V gene is TRBV9, the J gene TRBJ2-4, with D unclear. The germline V gene encodes CDR1 SGDLS and CDR2 YYNGEE. Trimming removed 0 bases at V and 8 bases at J, with 9 bases between. The CDR3 sequence is 13 residues long. The chain's CDR3 is CASSVGPEDIQYF. The CDR3 bases are TGTGCCAGCAGCGTAGGACCAGAAGACATTCAGTACTTC. Full variable domain (remainder filled in from reference TRBV9 and TRBJ2-4): DSGVTQTPKHLITATGQRVTLRCSPRSGDLSVYWYQQSLDQGLQFLIQYYNGEERAKGNILERFSAQQFPDLHSELNLSSLELGDSALYFCASSVGPEDIQYFGAGTRLSVL.

The CDR3 nucleotides are TGTGCCAGCAGTTTATCGGGGGGCGGCAATCAGCCCCAGCATTTT. This sequence encodes CASSLSGGGNQPQHF. The chain carries TRBV28 and TRBJ1-5; tentative D call: TRBD1 (6 bases). This CDR3 has 15 residues. Trimming shortened V by 1 base and J by 2 bases, and 9 bases separated the two germline ends. CDR1 and CDR2 from the germline V gene are MDHEN and SYDVKM. Drawing the rest from reference TRBV28 and TRBJ1-5, the complete variable domain is DVKVTQSSRYLVKRTGEKVFLECVQDMDHENMFWYRQDPGLGLRLIYFSYDVKMKEKGDIPEGYSVSREKKERFSLILESASTNQTSMYLCASSLSGGGNQPQHFGDGTRLSIL.

This clonotype was detected only a few times. The V gene is TRBV7-2, the J gene TRBJ2-7; D remains ambiguous. The CDR3 has 18 amino acids. Trimming took off 5 bases at V and 0 bases at J, with 23 bases between the two ends. Per germline, CDR1 SGHTA and CDR2 FQGNSA. This CDR3 is CASSPLEIGALSSYEQYF. CDR3 DNA sequence: TGTGCCAGCAGCCCTCTGGAGATAGGAGCGCTCAGCTCCTACGAGCAGTACTTC.

This clonotype was seen a few times. The V and J genes are TRBV18 and TRBJ2-2, with a tentative D call TRBD1 (6 bases). The germline V gene has CDR1 KGHSH and CDR2 LQKENI. V gave up 3 bases and J gave up 3 bases, with 14 bases separating them. The CDR3 runs to 16 residues. CDR3 coding DNA: TGTGCCAGCTCACCGTCGACAGGTCTGGACACCGGGGAGCTGTTTTTT. Translating gives CASSPSTGLDTGELFF.

This clonotype was found a few times. This sequence joins TRBV12-3 or TRBV12-4 and TRBJ2-5, with D possibly TRBD1 on 6 matching bases. The V end lost 5 bases, the J end lost 2 bases, and 12 bases lay between the germline ends. This CDR3 comprises 14 residues. CDR3: CASSLWTDQETQYF. CDR3 bases: TGTGCCAGCAGTCTGTGGACAGATCAAGAGACCCAGTACTTC.

This clonotype was counted a few times. The chain employs TRBV5-1 and TRBJ2-6; no reliable D call. Germline-derived CDR1 and CDR2 are SGHRS and YFSETQ. This CDR3 spans 14 amino acids. V lost 0 bases, J lost 4 bases, and 5 bases lay in between. CDR3 region: CASSLALGANVLTF. Written as DNA, the CDR3 is TGCGCCAGCAGCTTGGCCCTGGGGGCCAACGTCCTGACTTTC.

The genes are TRBV7-6 and TRBJ1-1; D not resolved. Trimming took off 5 bases at V and 4 bases at J, with 14 bases between the two ends. CDR3 size: 14 residues. CDR1 SGHVS and CDR2 FNYEAQ come from the germline V gene. CDR3 nucleotides: TGTGCCAGCAGCCGGGGATCGGGGAGCACTGAAGCTTTCTTT. It specifies CASSRGSGSTEAFF.

The V call is TRBV11-3, the J call TRBJ2-3; 8 bases are a match to TRBD1. Per the germline V gene, CDR1 is SGHNT and CDR2 is YENEEA. V shed 1 base and J 5 bases; nucleotides not matched to a gene: 8. The CDR3 covers 16 residues. The CDR3 DNA reads TGTGCCAGCAGCTTAGGCGACAGGGGCTTAGAAGATACGCAGTATTTT. Translated, it gives CASSLGDRGLEDTQYF.

This clonotype appeared a few times. The chain combines TRBV18 with TRBJ2-7, with D perhaps given as TRBD1 or TRBD2 (5 bases each). The germline CDR1 and CDR2 sequences are KGHSH and LQKENI. This CDR3 contains 12 residues. V was clipped by 6 bases and J by 5 bases, with 11 bases between them. The CDR3 here is CASSPQGDEQYF. DNA of the CDR3: TGTGCCAGCTCTCCCCAGGGAGACGAGCAGTACTTC.

The chain couples TRBV5-1 to TRBJ2-5; possibly TRBD1 for D (5 bases). Germline CDR1 is SGHRS and CDR2 is YFSETQ. CDR3 length equals 15 residues. Trimming left V 0 bases short and J 2 bases short, with 11 bases between. The DNA for the CDR3 is TGCGCCAGCAGCTTGGCCGGCCAGGGTCAAGAGACCCAGTACTTC. It translates to CASSLAGQGQETQYF.

The rearrangement uses TRBV2 and TRBJ1-1; D is unresolved. CDR1 and CDR2 (germline): SNHLY, FYNNEI. The ends were cut back, 5 bases at V and 5 bases at J, with 9 bases in the middle. The CDR3 sequence is 12 residues long. CDR3 sequence: CASSSVATEAFF. The CDR3, as DNA: TGTGCCAGCAGTAGCGTGGCGACTGAAGCTTTCTTT.

V and J are TRBV12-5 and TRBJ1-1; D is ambiguous. CDR3 size: 13 residues. The V gene's germline CDR1 is LGHNT and CDR2 FRNRAP. V was shortened by 6 bases and J by 1 base, with 9 bases between the two germline ends. The CDR3 bases are TGTGCTAGTGGGATCCAGGAGAACACTGAAGCTTTCTTT. Its protein is CASGIQENTEAFF.

V usage is TRBV3-1 and J usage is TRBJ2-6, with D possibly matching TRBD2 (6 bases). CDR3 length equals 15 residues. Germline V gene lookup returns CDR1 LGHDT and CDR2 YNNKEL (reference sequence). Trimming pared 5 bases from V and 0 bases from J, leaving 8 bases between. CDR3 sequence (DNA): TGTGCCAGCAGCGCGGGAAACTCTGGGGCCAACGTCCTGACTTTC. Protein: CASSAGNSGANVLTF.

The CDR3 DNA follows: TGCGCCAGCAGCATACCTAGAGGGGATTACAATGAGCAGTTCTTC. Amino acid sequence: CASSIPRGDYNEQFF. This chain joins TRBV5-1 and TRBJ2-1; D possibly matches TRBD1 or TRBD2 (5 bases each). The V gene's germline CDR1 is SGHRS and CDR2 YFSETQ. This CDR3 is 15 amino acids long. V was clipped by 4 bases and J by 4 bases, with 15 bases between them.

The chain recombines TRBV5-1 with TRBJ1-1; 8 bases map to TRBD1. Looked up from germline, CDR1 is SGHRS and CDR2 is YFSETQ. The CDR3 spans 14 residues. V was pared by 3 bases and J by 6 bases, with 7 bases of the junction left unmatched. CDR3 amino acids: CASSSTAGGSEAFF. The CDR3 nucleotides are TGCGCCAGCAGCTCAACCGCAGGGGGCTCTGAAGCTTTCTTT.

This clonotype occurred a few times. The genes are TRBV28 and TRBJ1-6; D ambiguous. The length of the CDR3 is 13 residues. CDR1 MDHEN and CDR2 SYDVKM come from the germline V gene. V was pared by 2 bases and J by 10 bases, with 9 bases between. The CDR3 bases are TGTGCCAGCAGTTTAGATCCGCTGTCACCCCTCCACTTT. Amino acid sequence: CASSLDPLSPLHF. The whole variable domain, remainder taken from reference TRBV28 and TRBJ1-6, is DVKVTQSSRYLVKRTGEKVFLECVQDMDHENMFWYRQDPGLGLRLIYFSYDVKMKEKGDIPEGYSVSREKKERFSLILESASTNQTSMYLCASSLDPLSPLHFGNGTRLTVT.